Below, one TCR beta chain is given with its context. The antigen is not known. These data are taken from a study of Ad26.COV2.S vaccination and SARS-CoV-2 variants. Study-wide context: Trial arm assignment for the donor was COV1001 Ad26.COV2.S. By the intramuscular route, Ad26.COV2.S was given once, or twice 56 days apart. Study conclusions and caveats: Total T cell responses may have been underestimated by the TCR breadth and depth analyses.

As for treatment: 15 to 20 received Ad26.COV2.S at low or high dose, single or two shots; a few received placebo; per-sample allocation not given. Sampling happened 63 days after the first vaccine or placebo injection. Cohort 1b enrolled adults aged 18-55 years in Boston. The trim removed 3 bases at V and 3 bases at J, leaving 13 bases unmatched. This CDR3 region has 17 residues. Germline loops: CDR1 LNHDA, CDR2 SQIVND (reference sequence). Some clones are missing from TCRdb's copy, which holds only in-frame ones; the method was immunoSEQ multiplex PCR. Of around 450,000 clones listed, about 92% are singletons.

This receptor was taken from a person aged 18-65 years who received the Ad26.COV2.S COVID-19 vaccine or a placebo. V usage is TRBV19 and J usage is TRBJ2-7; TRBD1 matches at 8 bases. The specimen was peripheral blood, collected in a trial of Ad26.COV2.S vaccine versus placebo. The CDR3 DNA follows: TGTGCCAGTAGTATTAGTGTTCGGACAGGGTCTCTCTACGAGCAGTACTTC. Its translation is CASSISVRTGSLYEQYF.